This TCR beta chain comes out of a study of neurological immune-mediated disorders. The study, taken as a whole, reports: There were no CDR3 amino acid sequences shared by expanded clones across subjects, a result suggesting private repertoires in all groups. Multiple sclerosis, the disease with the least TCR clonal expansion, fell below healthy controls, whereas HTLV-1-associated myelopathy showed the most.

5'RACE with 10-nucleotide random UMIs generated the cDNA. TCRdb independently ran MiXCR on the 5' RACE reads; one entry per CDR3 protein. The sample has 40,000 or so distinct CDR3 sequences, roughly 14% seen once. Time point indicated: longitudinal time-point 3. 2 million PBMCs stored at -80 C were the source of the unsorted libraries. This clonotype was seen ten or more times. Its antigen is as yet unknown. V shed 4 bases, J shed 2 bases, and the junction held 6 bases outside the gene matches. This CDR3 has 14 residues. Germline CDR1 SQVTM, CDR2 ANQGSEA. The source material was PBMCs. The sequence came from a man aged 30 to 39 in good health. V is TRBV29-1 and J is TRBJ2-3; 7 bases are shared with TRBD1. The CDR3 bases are TGCAGCGTTGTGGGTGACAGGGCCACAGATACGCAGTATTTT. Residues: CSVVGDRATDTQYF.